These 8 T cell receptor beta chains were all obtained from the same sample, sequenced in a study of human T cells and chemical hapten exposure. Documented time point: pre-sensitization, week 0. Stated treatment: therapeutic diphenylcyclopropenone sensitization with weekly scalp DPC. Each CDR3 protein gets one entry after TCRdb re-called the RACE reads with MiXCR. Seen here are over 70,000 distinct CDR3 sequences, less than 15% observed once, and the top ten hold 4.6%. Sequenced here: whole blood, sampled in connection with sensitization to the hapten diphenylcyclopropenone (DPC). These receptors came from a woman aged 45-65 years with alopecia areata. Some clones in this sample may be carry-over from other donors' samples.

This clonotype was seen a few times. The gene calls are TRBV12-3 or TRBV12-4 and TRBJ2-2, with TRBD2 matching 11 bases. The CDR3 length is 18 residues. The V gene end was trimmed by 2 bases and the J gene end by 0 bases; junction bases not matched to a gene: 5. CDR3 residues: CASSLLLAGVSNTGELFF. The CDR3 DNA reads as TGTGCCAGCAGTTTATTACTAGCGGGAGTATCGAACACCGGGGAGCTGTTTTTT.

The CDR3 nucleotides are TGTGCCAGCAGATTAGCCCAGGGGCTTAAAAACATTCAGTACTTC. The encoded protein is CASRLAQGLKNIQYF. This chain links TRBV27 with TRBJ2-4; a possible D gene is TRBD1 (6 bases). V was pared by 6 bases and J by 4 bases, with 16 bases between. Germline lookup yields CDR1 MNHEY and CDR2 SMNVEV (reference sequence). This CDR3 comprises 15 residues.

The chain recombines TRBV6-5 with TRBJ2-3; D possibly corresponds to TRBD2 (5 bases). This CDR3 comprises 11 residues. Germline lookup yields CDR1 MNHEY and CDR2 SVGAGI. The germline V and J ends were trimmed by 6 bases and 4 bases, with 5 bases remaining between them. The CDR3 DNA reads TGTGCCAGCAGCGGGGCAGATACGCAGTATTTT. This codes for CASSGADTQYF.

There are a few counts of this clonotype. The chain is built from TRBV2 and TRBJ1-5; D ambiguous. This CDR3 has 13 amino acids. V was clipped by 7 bases and J by 3 bases, with 10 bases between them. Germline lookup yields CDR1 SNHLY and CDR2 FYNNEI. The CDR3 reads CASTGSPNQPQHF. The DNA of the CDR3 is TGTGCCAGCACCGGCAGCCCCAATCAGCCCCAGCATTTT.

V is TRBV27 and J is TRBJ2-2, with D uncertain. This CDR3 region has 13 residues. V dropped 7 bases and J dropped 1 base, with 7 bases sitting between them. Germline lookup yields CDR1 MNHEY and CDR2 SMNVEV (reference sequence). The CDR3 loop is CASKDGNTGELFF. CDR3 coding DNA: TGTGCCAGCAAGGACGGGAACACCGGGGAGCTGTTTTTT.

This clonotype was detected ten times or more. This rearrangement joins TRBV20-1 to TRBJ1-6; a possible D gene is TRBD1 (5 bases). V lost 2 bases and J lost 0, with 5 bases in between. Germline V lookup: CDR1 DFQATT, CDR2 SNEGSKA (reference sequence). CDR3 size: 14 residues. The CDR3, as DNA: TGCAGTGCTAGAACAGGCTCCTATAATTCACCCCTCCACTTT. Residues: CSARTGSYNSPLHF.

This clonotype was detected a few times. The rearrangement uses TRBV21-1 and TRBJ2-5; the D call of TRBD1 is as the table states it, not checked on the DNA. TRBV21-1 is labeled a pseudogene. This CDR3 is built from 16 residues. This chain's CDR3 is CASSKGHREYLETQYF. CDR3 coding DNA: TGTGCCAGCAGCAAAGGCCACCGGGAGTACCTCGAGACCCAGTACTTC.

This clonotype was observed a few times. V and J are TRBV20-1 and TRBJ2-5, with D possibly TRBD2 on 6 matching bases. V lost 0 bases and J lost 7, with 12 bases in between. The germline CDR1 and CDR2 sequences are DFQATT and SNEGSKA (reference sequence). The CDR3 length is 13 residues. Written as DNA, the CDR3 is TGCAGTGCTAGAGATACGGGAGTTCCGACCCAGTACTTC. It yields the protein CSARDTGVPTQYF.